This T cell receptor beta chain originates from a study of low-dose radiotherapy and immunotherapy resistance in tumors. Background on the study: For Cohort 1, fractions of 0.5 Gy were given every 2 weeks, reaching 6.5 Gy overall. Cohort 2 was treated with 1 Gy per fraction every two weeks, amounting to 13 Gy across 26 weeks.

First-strand cDNA relied on TRAV- and TRBV-specific primers spanning alpha and beta chains. Amplification of TCRs used a constant-region primer and V-primer adapter for approximately 18 PCR cycles. TCRdb itself ran the reads through MiXCR, one entry per CDR3 protein. This table holds some 88,000 distinct CDR3 sequences, 9.4% found once. Documented time point: before trial treatment. This CDR3 spans 14 amino acids. Germline CDR1 SGHTA, CDR2 FQGNSA. V lost 6 bases, J lost 5 bases, and 5 bases stayed unmatched. This clonotype appeared a few times. V is TRBV7-2 and J is TRBJ2-7, with 12 nucleotides matching TRBD2. This sequence originates from a male donor with prostate cancer. Here the sequenced sample was PBMCs, taken before treatment. This chain's CDR3 is CASSWTSGNHEQYF. CDR3 sequence (DNA): TGTGCCAGCAGTTGGACTAGCGGGAACCACGAGCAGTACTTC. The whole variable domain, filled in from reference TRBV7-2 and TRBJ2-7, reads GAGVSQSPSNKVTEKGKDVELRCDPISGHTALYWYRQSLGQGLEFLIYFQGNSAPDKSGLPSDRFSAERTGGSVSTLTIQRTQQEDSAVYLCASSWTSGNHEQYFGPGTRLTVT.